The clone carrying this TCR beta chain was seen a handful of times. Its antigen is currently unknown. Constant-segment primers served in 5'RACE that generated TCR alpha and TCR beta cDNA libraries bearing sample barcodes and UMIs. TCRdb processed the 5' RACE reads anew with MiXCR; each CDR3 protein has one entry. Of a few hundred thousand distinct CDR3 sequences in the sample, roughly 16% were seen once. This sample was taken from a study of T-cell memory formation after mild COVID-19. General study findings and limits: There were some responding clones in pre-infection memory, which suggested that cross-reactive memory had joined. Chiefly within CM and EM were the contracting CD4+ clones; CD8+ ones were within EMRA. A balance of CD4 and CD8 characterized clones contracting day 15 to 85, whereas later expanders leaned CD4+.

The germline V and J ends were trimmed by 6 bases and 0 bases, with 8 bases remaining between them. This CDR3 comprises 14 residues. Per the germline V gene, CDR1 is MNHEY and CDR2 is SMNVEV (reference sequence). This chain uses TRBV27 with TRBJ2-2; D may be TRBD1 or TRBD2 (6 bases each). This receptor was obtained from a man younger than 30 who had mild COVID-19 (a few samples of this study predate the infection). Cell type and time point are not known. Sequencing was performed on PBMCs or a T cell subset sorted from them (not recorded which). In DNA, the CDR3 is TGTGCCAGCAGGGGGGGCTCGAACACCGGGGAGCTGTTTTTT. As protein: CASRGGSNTGELFF.